The TCR beta chain described here comes from a study of T cells in women clearing cervical HPV infection. Produced via immunoSEQ multiplex PCR; TCRdb's table is partial and in-frame only. The table gives about 33,000 clones; the top ten clones make up about 1.7% of it. The sequence was collected from a woman between 18 and 75 years old with a cervical HPV16 infection that either progressed to CIN3+ or cleared (not recorded which). The sequencing input was blood buffy coat.

The CDR3 bases that were read are TGTGCCAGTAGTCCCGAGGACAGGACCTACAATGAG. It yields the protein CASSPEDRTYNE. The whole CDR3 sequence reads CASSPEDRTYNEQFF. V and J are TRBV19 and TRBJ2-1; TRBD1 matches at 7 bases. The read ends 3 residues early relative to the CDR3; the germline J gene fills the gap. V trimming: 5 bases; J trimming: 2 bases; junction bases outside the gene matches: 6. This CDR3 comprises 15 residues. CDR1 LNHDA and CDR2 SQIVND come from the germline V gene (reference sequence).